This T cell receptor (beta chain) was identified during a study of T cells after yellow fever vaccination. The germline V gene has CDR1 DFQATT and CDR2 SNEGSKA (reference sequence). The CDR3 runs 16 residues. Concerning this clonotype: The junction departs from the called germline gene at one end, perhaps through a read error.

TCRdb independently ran MiXCR on the 5' RACE reads; one entry per CDR3 protein. Of under 700,000 distinct CDR3 sequences listed, about 17% are singletons. The origin of this receptor is a man between 18 and 29 years old who received the YFV17D yellow fever vaccine. The chain carries TRBV20-1 and TRBJ1-1; weak D call: TRBD1 (5 bases). The sample in question was PBMCs, obtained less than 6 days after the first yellow fever vaccination. The chain's CDR3 is CSALDGGDYMNTEAFF. The CDR3 DNA reads as TGCAGTGCTCTAGACGGGGGGGACTATATGAACACTGAAGCCTTCTTT.